This T cell receptor (beta chain) was sequenced in a study of cytomegalovirus exposure and HLA in healthy donors. Study-level points and caveats: The likely explanation for a cluster of highly shared sequence variants was sequencing artifact. There were some V segments, including TRBV6-2 and TRBV6-3, excluded as indistinguishable.

PCR primers comprised 60 Vbeta and 13 Jbeta primers. Assay: immunoSEQ multiplex PCR; the TCRdb copy retains only in-frame clones and omits some. This table has 95,000 to 150,000 clones, roughly four fifths appearing once. This clone showed up just a few times. Its antigen remains unidentified. The CDR3 contains 16 residues. CDR1 SGHNT and CDR2 YYREEE come from the germline V gene (reference sequence). After removal of 7 bases from V and 1 base from J, the junction contained 11 bases not matched to a gene. Sample: PBMCs. The V gene is TRBV5-4, the J gene TRBJ1-1, with 9 bases fitting TRBD1. This clonotype originated in a woman between 55 and 75 years old in good health and CMV-seropositive. CDR3 amino acids: CASHPNRGQGNTEAFF. CDR3 sequence (DNA): TGTGCCAGCCACCCAAACAGGGGGCAAGGGAACACTGAAGCTTTCTTT.